A selection of T cell receptor beta chains follows, all from one sample in a study of T cells in Graves' hyperthyroidism and ophthalmopathy. TCRdb passed the multiplex PCR reads through MiXCR, listing each CDR3 protein once. The data contain 250,000 to 300,000 distinct CDR3 sequences, around 15% of them singletons. Sample: blood. These receptors were obtained from a woman in her fifties or sixties with Graves' ophthalmopathy. CDR3s include the opening cysteine and the closing phenylalanine or tryptophan. The order of the fields is CDR3 DNA, CDR3 protein, clone size, D gene, J gene, V gene. The D gene is left open where the match is weak. Size is stated for part of the rows, as once, few or many counts, or as a class when the clone is expanded.

TGTGCCAGTAGTATGAGGGGGGGACTAGCGGGCTTATACAATGAGCAGTTCTTC,CASSMRGGLAGLYNEQFF,-,TRBD2,TRBJ2-1,TRBV19
TGTGCCAGCTCACCACCGGTTACGGGTTCCGGGGAGCTGTTTTTT,CASSPPVTGSGELFF,few,-,TRBJ2-2,TRBV18
TGTGCCAGCCGTTTACGACCGTACTCTGGAGCCAACGTCCTGACTTTC,CASRLRPYSGANVLTF,-,-,TRBJ2-6,TRBV28
TGTGCCACCAGTGACCCCGGGGAGGATGGGGAGACCCAGTACTTC,CATSDPGEDGETQYF,many,-,TRBJ2-5,TRBV24-1
TGCGCCAGCAGCCCGACGGGGGCAGGGCTGACCGAAGCTTTCTTT,CASSPTGAGLTEAFF,many,-,TRBJ1-1,TRBV5-1
TGTGCCAGTAGTATTGGGACTAGCGGGAGGAATGAGCAGTTCTTC,CASSIGTSGRNEQFF,-,TRBD2,TRBJ2-1,TRBV19
TGTGCCAGCAGTGAACAGTCTTCCGGACCGGCTAACTATGGCTACACCTTC,CASSEQSSGPANYGYTF,-,-,TRBJ1-2,TRBV2
TGTGCCAGCAGTCCGTCCGGGACTAGCGGGAGGGATACGCAGTATTTT,CASSPSGTSGRDTQYF,-,TRBD2,TRBJ2-3,TRBV28
TGTGCCAGCAGCTTAGCGGGGTGGGTGCCCGGAAACACCATATATTTT,CASSLAGWVPGNTIYF,few,-,TRBJ1-3,TRBV7-2
TGTGCCAGCAGCTTAGCTGGGTTTTATGGCTACACCTTC,CASSLAGFYGYTF,-,-,TRBJ1-2,TRBV7-9
TGTGCCAGCAGTTTGACAGGGCACTCCTACGAGCAGTACTTC,CASSLTGHSYEQYF,many,TRBD1,TRBJ2-7,TRBV12-3/TRBV12-4
TGTGCCAGCAGCGTTATCAGCGGGAGTGCCACCGGGGAGCTGTTTTTT,CASSVISGSATGELFF,few,TRBD2,TRBJ2-2,TRBV3-1
TGCGCCAGCAGCAAGGCAAGCGGACAAGAGACCCAGTACTTC,CASSKASGQETQYF,-,-,TRBJ2-5,TRBV5-1
TGTGCCAGCAGCTTAGCCGACAGCTACAATGAGCAGTTCTTC,CASSLADSYNEQFF,many,-,TRBJ2-1,TRBV7-2
TGTGCCAGCAGTGTTTGGCAGGGGGCCGACACTGAAGCTTTCTTT,CASSVWQGADTEAFF,many,TRBD1,TRBJ1-1,TRBV2
TGTGCCAGCAGCCTATTCGGACCCGAGAGGGATGGAAACACCATATATTTT,CASSLFGPERDGNTIYF,few,-,TRBJ1-3,TRBV27
TGTGCCAGCAGCTTAGACCCCGGAGTGGGTTACGAGCAGTACTTC,CASSLDPGVGYEQYF,many,-,TRBJ2-7,TRBV7-2
TGCAGTGCTGCCCCCACCCTAGGACAGAAAAACATTCAGTACTTC,CSAAPTLGQKNIQYF,many,-,TRBJ2-4,TRBV20-1
TGTGCCAGCAGCGCAGTAGGACAGCGCACAGATACGCAGTATTTT,CASSAVGQRTDTQYF,-,-,TRBJ2-3,TRBV9
TGTGCCAGCAGTTCCCGGGAGACCACAGATACGCAGTATTTT,CASSSRETTDTQYF,many,-,TRBJ2-3,TRBV6-1
TGCAGTGCCCGTCCCAACATGGGGGCTGGAAACACCATATATTTT,CSARPNMGAGNTIYF,few,-,TRBJ1-3,TRBV20-1
TGCGCCAGCAGCCAGGGACTAGCGGGAGAGACCCAGTACTTC,CASSQGLAGETQYF,-,TRBD2,TRBJ2-5,TRBV4-3
TGTGCCAGCAGTGTTTCGGCAGGGAGCCTTGGGAACGAGCAGTACTTC,CASSVSAGSLGNEQYF,many,-,TRBJ2-7,TRBV2
TGTGCCAGCAGTCTCCGGACAGGGAACACTGAAGCTTTCTTT,CASSLRTGNTEAFF,many,TRBD1,TRBJ1-1,TRBV12-3/TRBV12-4
TGCAGCGTTGGGCTCGGGGGGGCTGAAGGCTACACCTTC,CSVGLGGAEGYTF,-,-,TRBJ1-2,TRBV29-1
TGTGCCAGCAGTAAGAGAGCGGGAGGATCCACCGGGGAGCTGTTTTTT,CASSKRAGGSTGELFF,few,TRBD2,TRBJ2-2,TRBV6-4
TGTGCCAGCAGTTACTCGAGTCGGGTCTACAATGAGCAGTTCTTC,CASSYSSRVYNEQFF,few,-,TRBJ2-1,TRBV6-2/TRBV6-3
TGTGCCAGCAGCTTATTATCAAGAGTTGGACAGGGGGCCGGTGGCTACACCTTC,CASSLLSRVGQGAGGYTF,few,TRBD1,TRBJ1-2,TRBV7-2
TGTGCCAGCAGAGGGATGGACAACTCGCAAGAGACCCAGTACTTC,CASRGMDNSQETQYF,few,-,TRBJ2-5,TRBV6-1
TGTGCCAGCAGTTACTCGAGCGGTCAGGGGAGGGCTAACTATGGCTACACCTTC,CASSYSSGQGRANYGYTF,-,-,TRBJ1-2,TRBV6-5
TGCGCCAGCAGCTCTAGCTCCTGGCGCACAGATACGCAGTATTTT,CASSSSSWRTDTQYF,-,-,TRBJ2-3,TRBV5-1
TGCGCCAGCAGCCAAGATCGGGGACAGGGTCTGGAGCAGTACTTC,CASSQDRGQGLEQYF,-,TRBD1,TRBJ2-7,TRBV28
TGTGCCAGCCAGAGGGGGACTTTTATCAATGAGCAGTTCTTC,CASQRGTFINEQFF,few,-,TRBJ2-1,TRBV6-2/TRBV6-3
TGTGCCAGCAGTGCTGGGGGAACTGAAGCTTTCTTT,CASSAGGTEAFF,many,-,TRBJ1-1,TRBV2
TGTGCCAGCCTCATTCGAAGCCAAGAGACCCAGTACTTC,CASLIRSQETQYF,many,-,TRBJ2-5,TRBV7-2
TGTGCCAGCAGCGTATCGACGGACCAAGAGACCCAGTACTTC,CASSVSTDQETQYF,-,-,TRBJ2-5,TRBV9
TGTGCCTGGAGTGTAGGGGGGGCTGACTTCGAGCAGTACTTC,CAWSVGGADFEQYF,few,-,TRBJ2-7,TRBV30
TGCGCCAGCAGCTGGGGCCGACAGGGGAGGGACACTGAAGCTTTCTTT,CASSWGRQGRDTEAFF,many,TRBD1,TRBJ1-1,TRBV5-1
TGCGCCAGCAGCTTGCTGGAGAGTGCAGATACGCAGTATTTT,CASSLLESADTQYF,many,-,TRBJ2-3,TRBV5-1
TGCGCCAGCAGCCCGAATTGGGGTGAGCAGTACTTC,CASSPNWGEQYF,-,-,TRBJ2-7,TRBV4-3
TGCAGTGCTAGTTCTAGCGGGGCAGGGGATACGCAGTATTTT,CSASSSGAGDTQYF,-,TRBD2,TRBJ2-3,TRBV20-1
TGCGCCAGCAGCCTTCGAGAGACAGAGGAAAAACTGTTTTTT,CASSLRETEEKLFF,-,-,TRBJ1-4,TRBV4-1
TGTGCCAGCCGTTTTGGGGCTAGCGGGGGGCGACGTAGAGAGACCCAGTACTTC,CASRFGASGGRRRETQYF,-,TRBD2,TRBJ2-5,TRBV28
TGTGCCAGCAGCCTTGGACAGTTCAATCAGCCCCAGCATTTT,CASSLGQFNQPQHF,many,-,TRBJ1-5,TRBV7-9
TGTGCCAGCTCACCGGGACATGGCTATGAGCAGTTCTTC,CASSPGHGYEQFF,many,-,TRBJ2-1,TRBV18
TGCGCCAGCAGCTTCGGAACTAGCGGGAGTTTCTACAATGAGCAGTTCTTC,CASSFGTSGSFYNEQFF,many,TRBD2,TRBJ2-1,TRBV5-1
TGCGCCAGCAGCTTGGAGAGCGGGGGCAAAGATACGCAGTATTTT,CASSLESGGKDTQYF,once,TRBD2,TRBJ2-3,TRBV5-1
TGTGCCAGCAGTGAATCAGGGGTTGTTGAAAAACTGTTTTTT,CASSESGVVEKLFF,-,-,TRBJ1-4,TRBV25-1
TGCAGTGCTCCTGGAGAGGTGAACACTGAAGCTTTCTTT,CSAPGEVNTEAFF,many,-,TRBJ1-1,TRBV20-1
TGTGCCAGCAAGACGGAGGATTGGAATGAGCAGTTCTTC,CASKTEDWNEQFF,many,-,TRBJ2-1,TRBV2
TGTGCCAGCAGCCAATCAGGAGGGGAAGGCTACACCTTC,CASSQSGGEGYTF,-,-,TRBJ1-2,TRBV16
TGTGCCAGCAGTTGGGGTAGGACAGGAAACACTGAAGCTTTCTTT,CASSWGRTGNTEAFF,many,TRBD1,TRBJ1-1,TRBV27
TGTGCCAGCAGCCAAGGGTTGCCAGGGGACGGCTATGGCTACACCTTC,CASSQGLPGDGYGYTF,few,-,TRBJ1-2,TRBV3-1